These 28 T cell receptor beta chains were sequenced from one sample in a study of response to subunit inactivated influenza vaccine. Each CDR3 protein is one row after TCRdb ran MiXCR on the RT-PCR reads. The sample yields roughly 790,000 distinct CDR3 sequences, over 20% seen once. The source was PBMCs from blood, collected more than 4 days after vaccination. Every receptor here comes from a man aged 50-60 years who received an inactivated influenza vaccine.

The CDR3 sequence: CATQSQMNNEQFF. In nucleotides, the CDR3 is TGTGCCACCCAATCCCAGATGAACAATGAGCAGTTCTTC. The genes are TRBV15 and TRBJ2-1, with D unresolved. With 8 bases removed from V and 5 bases from J, the gap between germline ends came to 13 bases. Germline V gene sequence: CDR1 LNHNV, CDR2 YYDKDF (reference sequence). This CDR3 comprises 13 residues. Drawing the rest from reference TRBV15 and TRBJ2-1, the complete variable domain is DAMVIQNPRYQVTQFGKPVTLSCSQTLNHNVMYWYQQKSSQAPKLLFHYYDKDFNNEADTPDNFQSRRPNTSFCFLDIRSPGLGDTAMYLCATQSQMNNEQFFGPGTRLTVL.

With regard to this clonotype: A much larger clone sits a single nucleotide away, making a read error possible. The V call is TRBV20-1, the J call TRBJ2-7; D unresolved. From germline, CDR1 is DFQATT and CDR2 SNEGSKA (reference sequence). V was trimmed by 6 bases and J by 3 bases, leaving 15 bases between them. The CDR3 loop spans 13 amino acids. The CDR3: CSAGSADIYEQYF. The CDR3 coding sequence is TGCAGTGCAGGGTCCGCCGATATCTACGAGCAGTACTTC.

The J gene is TRBJ2-2, the V gene TRBV7-9; TRBD2 is a possible D gene (5 bases). The CDR3 totals 15 residues. Per the germline V gene, CDR1 is SEHNR and CDR2 is FQNEAQ (reference sequence). Trimming shortened V by 0 bases and J by 6 bases, and 11 bases separated the two germline ends. The CDR3 reads CASSLAFLASGELFF. CDR3 DNA: TGTGCCAGCAGCTTAGCCTTCCTAGCATCCGGGGAGCTGTTTTTT.

The chain couples TRBV18 to TRBJ2-3; the D call may be TRBD1 or TRBD2 (5 bases each). Germline V gene lookup returns CDR1 KGHSH and CDR2 LQKENI. Trimming removed 3 bases at V and 5 bases at J, with 12 bases between. CDR3 size: 14 residues. The CDR3 reads CASSPDTAGDTQYF. The CDR3 DNA reads TGTGCCAGCTCACCGGACACCGCGGGAGATACGCAGTATTTT.

This clonotype was seen a few times. This chain links TRBV27 with TRBJ1-2, with 8 bases lining up with TRBD1. Germline trimming cut 5 bases from V and 5 bases from J; bases unmatched to any gene: 10. CDR1 is MNHEY, CDR2 SMNVEV, per germline (reference sequence). The CDR3 is 15 amino acids. Written as DNA, the CDR3 is TGTGCCAGCAGTACCTGGACAGGGAGTGGGTATGGCTACACCTTC. It yields the protein CASSTWTGSGYGYTF.

V and J are TRBV29-1 and TRBJ1-1; D gene uncertain. Trimming pared 2 bases from V and 0 bases from J, leaving 10 bases between. Germline V lookup: CDR1 SQVTM, CDR2 ANQGSEA. The CDR3 runs to 14 residues. In nucleotides, the CDR3 is TGCAGCGTTGAACGTTTTCAGGTGAACACTGAAGCTTTCTTT. As protein: CSVERFQVNTEAFF.

The rearrangement uses TRBV29-1 and TRBJ2-7; tentative D call: TRBD2 (6 bases). Trimming removed 6 bases at V and 3 bases at J, with 12 bases between. Germline V gene data show CDR1 as SQVTM and CDR2 as ANQGSEA. The CDR3 runs to 12 residues. The CDR3 nucleotides are TGCAGCGTCTCGCGGGGTAGCTACGAGCAGTACTTC. Translated: CSVSRGSYEQYF.

CDR3 in DNA: TGTGCCAGCAGCCCAAACACCGGGACAACGAACACCGGGGAGCTGTTTTTT. Its translation: CASSPNTGTTNTGELFF. The chain recombines TRBV7-9 with TRBJ2-2, with a tentative D call TRBD1 (6 bases). CDR1 and CDR2 from the germline V gene are SEHNR and FQNEAQ (reference sequence). Trimming cost V 5 bases and J 0 bases, with 16 bases left between them. The CDR3 contains 17 residues.

The CDR3 region has the DNA TGTGCCAGCAGCTGGGGGGCCTACAATGAGCAGTTCTTC. Protein product: CASSWGAYNEQFF. The chain joins TRBV14 to TRBJ2-1; D perhaps matches TRBD2 (6 bases). The CDR3 runs 13 residues. Trimming removed 5 bases from V and 2 bases from J, with 7 bases in between. CDR1 and CDR2 from the germline V gene are SGHDN and FVKESK.

The chain links TRBV12-3 or TRBV12-4 to TRBJ2-2; no clear D. The CDR3 runs 13 residues. V was clipped by 5 bases and J by 13 bases, with 17 bases between them. The CDR3 protein is CASSISNRVWLFF. The CDR3 bases are TGTGCCAGCAGTATAAGTAACCGGGTGTGGCTGTTTTTT.

The chain is built from TRBV7-9 and TRBJ1-2; no firm D call. The V end was cut by 6 bases, the J end by 3 bases, with 5 bases between. Germline lookup yields CDR1 SEHNR and CDR2 FQNEAQ (reference sequence). The CDR3 consists of 11 residues. CDR3 DNA: TGTGCCAGCAGTCTGCACTATGGCTACACCTTC. Amino acids: CASSLHYGYTF.

This clonotype was observed a handful of times. V is TRBV12-3 or TRBV12-4 and J is TRBJ1-1; tentative D call: TRBD1 (5 bases). The V and J ends lost 6 bases and 7 bases respectively, with 18 bases between them. The CDR3 runs to 14 residues. The CDR3 sequence: CASSTSRRQIEAFF. The CDR3 region has the DNA TGTGCCAGCAGCACCTCCAGGCGACAGATTGAAGCTTTCTTT.

The chain links TRBV5-6 to TRBJ1-5, with D possibly TRBD1 on 6 matching bases. The CDR3 is made up of 15 amino acids. V lost 2 bases and J lost 3, with 12 bases in between. CDR1 is SGHDT, CDR2 YYEEEE, per germline. CDR3 bases: TGTGCCAGCAGCTTAGGGGGGCGGGTCAATCAGCCCCAGCATTTT. It translates to CASSLGGRVNQPQHF.

This clonotype was detected a few times. The genes are TRBV7-2 and TRBJ2-1; 12 nucleotides agree with TRBD2. This CDR3 contains 16 residues. V shed 5 bases, J shed 7 bases, and the junction held 9 bases outside the gene matches. Germline CDR1 SGHTA, CDR2 FQGNSA. CDR3 DNA: TGTGCCAGCAGCCTGACTAGCGGGGGAACGGTTAATGAGCAGTTCTTC. Residues: CASSLTSGGTVNEQFF. Full variable domain (missing parts from reference TRBV7-2 and TRBJ2-1): GAGVSQSPSNKVTEKGKDVELRCDPISGHTALYWYRQSLGQGLEFLIYFQGNSAPDKSGLPSDRFSAERTGGSVSTLTIQRTQQEDSAVYLCASSLTSGGTVNEQFFGPGTRLTVL.

The chain combines TRBV20-1 with TRBJ2-1; 7 bases are shared with TRBD2. CDR3 length: 15 amino acids. V lost 6 bases and J lost 6; bases outside the gene matches: 14. Per the germline V gene, CDR1 is DFQATT and CDR2 is SNEGSKA (reference sequence). The CDR3, as DNA: TGCAGTGCCGAGCCCCGCGGGAGAATAGGCAATGAGCAGTTCTTC. Translating gives CSAEPRGRIGNEQFF.

This clonotype was seen more than once but under ten times. The V and J genes are TRBV20-1 and TRBJ2-2; D remains ambiguous. The CDR3 totals 13 residues. With 0 bases removed from V and 7 bases from J, the gap between germline ends came to 9 bases. Per germline, CDR1 DFQATT and CDR2 SNEGSKA (reference sequence). This CDR3 reads CSAREGLNGELFF. CDR3 coding DNA: TGCAGTGCTAGAGAAGGGTTAAACGGGGAGCTGTTTTTT.

At least ten counts were recorded for this clonotype. The rearrangement uses TRBV20-1 and TRBJ1-1, with 7 bases fitting TRBD1. J gave up 0 bases and V 7 bases, and 8 bases lay outside the gene matches. Germline values: CDR1 DFQATT, CDR2 SNEGSKA (reference sequence). The CDR3 consists of 14 residues. The CDR3 DNA is TGCAGTGTCCGACAGGGAGGCATGAACACTGAAGCTTTCTTT. This gives the protein CSVRQGGMNTEAFF.

The CDR3 sequence: CASSPTGQGRFYGYTF. As DNA, the CDR3 is TGTGCCAGCAGTCCCACTGGACAGGGGAGATTCTATGGCTACACCTTC. The chain employs TRBV28 and TRBJ1-2, with 9 bases aligning to TRBD1. The CDR3 is 16 amino acids. The V and J ends lost 5 bases and 4 bases, in that order; junction bases with no gene match: 11. Germline assignment: CDR1 MDHEN and CDR2 SYDVKM.

This clonotype was detected only a few times. The chain has TRBV20-1 and TRBJ1-5; TRBD1 matches at 8 bases. The CDR3 consists of 16 residues. Germline V lookup: CDR1 DFQATT, CDR2 SNEGSKA (reference sequence). Losses at the gene ends were 8 bases for V and 5 bases for J; bases not matched to a gene: 17. The CDR3 DNA reads as TGCAGTCCACACCACACTAGGACAGGGCGGGATCAGCCCCAGCATTTT. It codes for CSPHHTRTGRDQPQHF.

The chain is built from TRBV20-1 and TRBJ2-1, with D uncertain. CDR1 is DFQATT, CDR2 SNEGSKA, per germline (reference sequence). V lost 3 bases, J lost 7 bases, and 13 bases lay in between. This CDR3 has 13 residues. The CDR3 DNA sequence: TGCAGTGCTAGTTTGGAAAACGGGAATGAGCAGTTCTTC. Amino acid sequence: CSASLENGNEQFF.

The V call is TRBV7-8, the J call TRBJ2-7; a weak D match, TRBD1 (6 bases). Germline CDR1 and CDR2: SGHVS and FQNEAQ. CDR3 size: 16 residues. V lost 2 bases and J lost 7, with 21 bases in between. CDR3 protein: CASSLPGTSILREQYF. In DNA form, the CDR3 reads TGTGCCAGCAGCTTACCCGGGACATCGATCCTGAGGGAGCAGTACTTC.

This clonotype was counted only a few times. The CDR3 nucleotides are TGTGCCAGCAGGATGGTTCAACCTGACAATGAGCAGTTCTTC. Residues: CASRMVQPDNEQFF. The rearrangement joins TRBV27 to TRBJ2-1; D unclear. With 6 bases removed from V and 5 bases from J, the gap between germline ends came to 14 bases. The CDR3 is 14 amino acids. The V gene's germline CDR1 is MNHEY and CDR2 SMNVEV (reference sequence).

This sequence joins TRBV29-1 and TRBJ2-7, with 11 bases fitting TRBD1. Germline lookup yields CDR1 SQVTM and CDR2 ANQGSEA. This CDR3 is 14 amino acids long. V shed 6 bases and J 6 bases; nucleotides not matched to a gene: 10. As DNA, the CDR3 is TGCAGCGTCGGACAGGGGGCAATTTTTTCCGAGCAGTACTTC. Protein sequence: CSVGQGAIFSEQYF.

At least ten counts were recorded for this clonotype. V gene TRBV12-3 or TRBV12-4 combines with J gene TRBJ2-7; no clear D. V shed 7 bases and J shed 1 base, with 8 bases lying between them. The CDR3 consists of 12 residues. CDR3 DNA: TGTGCCAGCAAAGGACGGTCCTACGAGCAGTACTTC. Translated, it gives CASKGRSYEQYF.

This clonotype has a handful of counts. The gene calls are TRBV18 and TRBJ2-1; 10 bases align to TRBD2. The CDR3 totals 14 residues. V trimming: 4 bases; J trimming: 8 bases; junction bases outside the gene matches: 5. Germline lookup yields CDR1 KGHSH and CDR2 LQKENI. The CDR3 DNA sequence: TGTGCCAGCTCACTCACTAGCGGGATCGATGAGCAGTTCTTC. It yields the protein CASSLTSGIDEQFF.

This clonotype occurred a few times. This chain links TRBV29-1 with TRBJ2-1, with 8 bases identical to TRBD2. Germline V gene data show CDR1 as SQVTM and CDR2 as ANQGSEA. The CDR3 runs to 15 residues. With 1 base clipped from V and 7 bases from J, the junction kept 9 bases outside the gene matches. CDR3 DNA sequence: TGCAGCGTTGAAGGGTTTAGCGGGACCGGGAATGAGCAGTTCTTC. Translated: CSVEGFSGTGNEQFF.

The chain is built from TRBV2 and TRBJ2-1; 9 bases align to TRBD1. The length of the CDR3 is 15 residues. The V gene's germline CDR1 is SNHLY and CDR2 FYNNEI. With V trimmed by 7 bases and J by 2 bases, 6 bases remained unmatched. The CDR3 region is CASTRDRVTYNEQFF. CDR3 bases: TGTGCCAGCACCCGGGACAGGGTCACCTACAATGAGCAGTTCTTC.

The rearrangement links TRBV5-1 to TRBJ2-2; D may be TRBD1 (6 bases). The CDR3 totals 13 residues. The V gene's germline CDR1 is SGHRS and CDR2 YFSETQ. The V end was cut by 0 bases, the J end by 15 bases, with 15 bases between. The chain's CDR3 is CASSLDGQLEVFF. CDR3 nucleotide sequence: TGCGCCAGCAGCTTGGACGGACAGCTTGAAGTGTTTTTT.